This T cell receptor beta chain was captured in a study of T cell repertoires in cytomegalovirus infection. Study summary: Shared public TCR beta signatures pointed to both CMV infection and a matching HLA type. Whole-study findings and limits: People with CMV and the relevant HLA were identified by cumulative public TCR beta family frequency. Ex vivo responses were dominated by HLA-C-restricted CMV-specific TCR beta clonotypes.

The CDR3 totals 15 residues. V lost 3 bases to trimming and J lost 6 bases; unmatched junction nucleotides: 7. CDR1 is MNHNS and CDR2 is SASEGT in the germline V gene. MiXCR, run by TCRdb on the reads, gives a single entry per CDR3 protein. The sample has some 270,000 distinct CDR3 sequences, 15% to 20% seen once; the top ten hold roughly half. In regard to this clonotype: Its antigen is as yet unknown.

This chain joins TRBV6-1 and TRBJ2-1; the match to TRBD2 covers 8 bases. The sample taken for sequencing was CD8+ T cells from PBMCs. The TCR originated in a human donor in good health (CMV status not recorded). Some clones in this sample may be carry-over from other donors' samples. CDR3 in DNA: TGTGCCAGCAGTGACGATAGCGGGGCCGCCAATGAGCAGTTCTTC. Its translation: CASSDDSGAANEQFF.